Sequencing of this TCR beta chain was carried out in a study of radiation and T cells in renal cell carcinoma. Study details: Nephrectomy followed 15 Gy stereotactic body radiation by 4 weeks.

Indicated time point: baseline pretreatment blood. The treatment was: 15 Gy SBRT to primary tumor, nephrectomy 4 weeks later. Serial blood draws occurred at baseline and 2 and 4 weeks post-SBRT. Study results and caveats: From baseline, blood top tumor clonotypes peaked at 2 weeks post-radiation.

The assay was immunoSEQ multiplex PCR, and TCRdb's table has in-frame clones only and misses some. This sample has about 130,000 clones; roughly 80% occur once, and the top ten carry around 2.8%. The germline CDR1 and CDR2 sequences are SQVTM and ANQGSEA. Trimming shortened V by 5 bases and J by 2 bases, and 13 bases separated the two germline ends. The CDR3 is 13 residues long. This clone was found a few times. No antigen is known for it. This material consisted of blood, taken from a patient whose treatment included radiotherapy and nephrectomy. This receptor was identified in a woman aged 55 to 70 with renal cell carcinoma. The rearrangement links TRBV29-1 to TRBJ2-7, with a tentative D call TRBD1 (5 bases). This CDR3 reads CSVLLGDTYEQYF. The CDR3 nucleotides read TGCAGCGTTCTCCTAGGGGATACCTACGAGCAGTACTTC.